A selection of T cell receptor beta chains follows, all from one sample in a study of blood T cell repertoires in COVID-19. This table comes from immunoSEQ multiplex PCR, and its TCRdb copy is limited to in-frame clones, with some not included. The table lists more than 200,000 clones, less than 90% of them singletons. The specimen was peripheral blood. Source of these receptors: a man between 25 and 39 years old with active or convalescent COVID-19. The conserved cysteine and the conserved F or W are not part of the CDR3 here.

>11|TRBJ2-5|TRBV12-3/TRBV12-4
ASSLGAAGTQY
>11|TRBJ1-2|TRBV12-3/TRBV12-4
ASSSIRAYGYT
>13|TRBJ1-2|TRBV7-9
ASSLNGEPYYGYT
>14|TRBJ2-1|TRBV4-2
ASSQGTSGGAVEQF
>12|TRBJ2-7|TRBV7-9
ASSPWDRSYEQY
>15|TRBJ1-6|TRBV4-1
ASSPSSPGQGSSPLH
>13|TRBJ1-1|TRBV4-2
ASSQDRGTGTEAF
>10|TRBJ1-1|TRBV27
ASSTGFTEAF
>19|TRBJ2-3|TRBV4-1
ASSQDLVASGGRASTDTQY
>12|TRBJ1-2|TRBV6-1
ASSEARKGTGAH
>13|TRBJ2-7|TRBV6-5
ASQKTSGGPYEQY
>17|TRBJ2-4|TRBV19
ASSARLAGGLIAKNIQY
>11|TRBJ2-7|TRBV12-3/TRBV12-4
ASRLAGAYEQY
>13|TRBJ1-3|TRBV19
ASSTLTGNGNTIY
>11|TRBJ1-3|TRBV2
ASSATLAGTIY
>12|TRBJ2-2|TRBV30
AWSAPSHGGELF
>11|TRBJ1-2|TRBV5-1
ASSFTGEEGYT
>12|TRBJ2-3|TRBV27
ASSFRTVTDTQY
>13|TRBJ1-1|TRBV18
ASSPQTGANTEAF
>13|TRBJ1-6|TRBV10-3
AISETRGPNSPLH
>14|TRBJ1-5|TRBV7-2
ASSEQPTDSNQPQH
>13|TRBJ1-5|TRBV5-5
ASSPQVSSNQPQH
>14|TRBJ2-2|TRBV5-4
ASSSTYRGSTGELF
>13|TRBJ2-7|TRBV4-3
ASSQDGTPTYEQY
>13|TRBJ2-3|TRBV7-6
ASSSLRGLADTQY
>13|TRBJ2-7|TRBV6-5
ASSYNAGGTYEQY
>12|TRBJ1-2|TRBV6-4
ASSDRDNNYGYT
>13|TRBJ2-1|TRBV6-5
ASRTTSGGANEQF
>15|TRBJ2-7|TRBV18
ASSLGTSGELSYEQY
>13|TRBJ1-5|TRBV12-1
ASSLGDRANQPQH
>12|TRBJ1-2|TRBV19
ASIDRQANYGYT
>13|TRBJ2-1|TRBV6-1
ASSEDQRSYNEQF
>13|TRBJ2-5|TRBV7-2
ASGPAGQYQETQY
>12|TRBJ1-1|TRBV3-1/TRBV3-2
ASSLGPPGTEAF
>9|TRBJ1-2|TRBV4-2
ASSQGGGYT
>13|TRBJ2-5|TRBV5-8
ASSRTGGRQETQY
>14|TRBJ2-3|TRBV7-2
ASSLALGGGADTQY
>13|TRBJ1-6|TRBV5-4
ASSPGTGGYSPLH
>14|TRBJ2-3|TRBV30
AWREGLAGITDTQY
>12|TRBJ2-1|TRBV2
ASSPGQNFNEQF